This TCR beta chain comes out of a study of blood T cell repertoires in COVID-19. About the research overall: COVID-19 samples from acute and convalescent phases originated in the United States, Italy and Spain. PBMCs, B-cell-depleted T cells, or T cells provided the cDNA or gDNA that made up the material.

V was cut by 3 bases and J by 2 bases, with 5 bases left in between. Germline assignment: CDR1 MGHRA and CDR2 YSYEKL. CDR3 length equals 13 residues. Profiled with immunoSEQ multiplex PCR; TCRdb holds only in-frame clones, not every one. The table records over 70,000 clones, around 87% of them present only once. The J gene is TRBJ1-3, the V gene TRBV4-1; perhaps TRBD1 as D (5 bases). Sequenced: peripheral blood. The TCR comes from a woman aged 80 or over with active or convalescent COVID-19. CDR3 residues: CASSQTAGNTIYF. The CDR3 region has the DNA TGCGCCAGCAGCCAGACAGCTGGAAACACCATATATTTT.